A single sample gave rise to the 13 T cell receptor beta chains below, sequenced in a study of CD8+ T cells in alopecia areata. cDNA reverse transcribed from extracted RNA served as the sequencing template. Assay used: immunoSEQ multiplex PCR; TCRdb lists only in-frame clones, some missing. This table holds more than 100,000 clones, 55% found once. Material for sequencing was CD4+ T cells sorted from blood. The receptor source for this set is a human donor in good health.

This chain joins TRBV7-9 and TRBJ1-1; D perhaps matches TRBD1 (5 bases). CDR3 length equals 14 residues. CDR1 is SEHNR and CDR2 is FQNEAQ in the germline V gene (reference sequence). V was clipped by 5 bases and J by 4 bases, with 14 bases between them. Here the CDR3 reads CASSLSGGGTEAFF. The CDR3 DNA reads as TGTGCCAGCAGCCTAAGCGGTGGGGGCACTGAAGCTTTCTTT.

The chain employs TRBV19 and TRBJ1-2; D unclear. Germline V gives CDR1 LNHDA, CDR2 SQIVND (reference sequence). This CDR3 region has 14 residues. V was trimmed by 3 bases and J by 0 bases, leaving 8 bases between them. The CDR3 coding sequence is TGTGCCAGTAGTATTAGCAGTTCTAACTATGGCTACACCTTC. Protein: CASSISSSNYGYTF.

V usage is TRBV7-8 and J usage is TRBJ2-1; D perhaps matches TRBD1 (6 bases). The CDR3 runs 15 residues. The V gene's germline CDR1 is SGHVS and CDR2 FQNEAQ. V lost 6 bases to trimming and J lost 6 bases, with 18 bases between them. DNA for the CDR3: TGTGCCAGCAGGGTGGGGGCCCAATCGGGCAATGAGCAGTTCTTC. Its protein is CASRVGAQSGNEQFF.

The rearrangement uses TRBV28 and TRBJ2-4, with 9 bases matching TRBD2. CDR3 length equals 14 residues. Germline CDR1 is MDHEN and CDR2 is SYDVKM. V lost 8 bases to trimming and J lost 4 bases; unmatched junction nucleotides: 6. CDR3 nucleotide sequence: TGTGCCAGCGGGAATAGCGGGGGAAAAAACATTCAGTACTTC. Translating it yields CASGNSGGKNIQYF.

The chain employs TRBV10-3 and TRBJ1-2; D is ambiguous. This CDR3 has 15 amino acids. The ends were cut back, 10 bases at V and 0 bases at J, with 18 bases in the middle. The V gene's germline CDR1 is ENHRY and CDR2 SYGVKD. The CDR3 spells CASSPGPISNYGYTF. CDR3 bases: TGTGCCAGCAGCCCCGGACCGATCTCTAACTATGGCTACACCTTC.

This chain's CDR3 is CASSSDRGDSPLHF. CDR3 nucleotides: TGTGCCAGCTCTTCGGACAGGGGGGATTCACCCCTCCACTTT. The chain has TRBV6-5 and TRBJ1-6, with 10 bases identical to TRBD1. Per germline, CDR1 MNHEY and CDR2 SVGAGI. Germline trimming cut 8 bases from V and 8 bases from J; bases unmatched to any gene: 6. CDR3 length: 14 amino acids.

The gene calls are TRBV5-1 and TRBJ2-6; either TRBD1 or TRBD2 may supply D (5 bases each). CDR1 and CDR2 (germline): SGHRS, YFSETQ. The CDR3 spans 16 residues. Trimming left V 4 bases short and J 2 bases short, with 13 bases between. CDR3 nucleotides: TGCGCCAGCAGCCGGGCCGGGGCGACTGGGGCCAACGTCCTGACTTTC. Amino acids: CASSRAGATGANVLTF.

The chain links TRBV7-9 to TRBJ1-2, with 8 bases fitting TRBD1. CDR1 SEHNR and CDR2 FQNEAQ come from the germline V gene (reference sequence). This CDR3 contains 14 residues. Trimming cost V 4 bases and J 5 bases; bases outside gene matches: 6. DNA of the CDR3: TGTGCCAGCAGCTCCACATACAGGGGGTATGGCTACACCTTC. Protein: CASSSTYRGYGYTF.

This clone was counted between two and nine times. V is TRBV6-5 and J is TRBJ1-6; D not certain. Trimming took 6 bases from V and 3 from J, leaving 12 bases between them. The CDR3 covers 15 residues. Germline lookup yields CDR1 MNHEY and CDR2 SVGAGI. The CDR3 region is CASRLGQNYNSPLHF. The CDR3 DNA sequence: TGTGCCAGCAGGCTAGGGCAGAACTATAATTCACCCCTCCACTTT.

The rearrangement joins TRBV15 to TRBJ2-7; TRBD1 aligns across 10 bases. The CDR3 covers 15 residues. The J segment lost 5 bases and the V segment lost 0 bases, leaving 4 bases of the junction unmatched. CDR1 and CDR2 from the germline V gene are LNHNV and YYDKDF (reference sequence). CDR3 sequence: CATSREKGTGDEQYF. The DNA of the CDR3 is TGTGCCACCAGCAGAGAAAAGGGGACAGGGGACGAGCAGTACTTC.

The V call is TRBV7-9, the J call TRBJ2-3, with 9 nucleotides matching TRBD2. The germline V gene has CDR1 SEHNR and CDR2 FQNEAQ (reference sequence). The CDR3 covers 15 residues. V gave up 1 base and J gave up 1 base; unmatched junction bases: 0. As DNA, the CDR3 is TGTGCCAGCAGCTTAGGACTAGCGGGCACAGATACGCAGTATTTT. Its translation: CASSLGLAGTDTQYF.

The rearrangement uses TRBV7-3 and TRBJ2-7; 9 bases match TRBD2. Germline V gene lookup returns CDR1 SGHTA and CDR2 FQGTGA. The CDR3 has 15 residues. With V trimmed by 5 bases and J by 1 base, 6 bases remained unmatched. CDR3: CASSKGLARSYEQYF. The CDR3 DNA is TGTGCCAGCAGCAAAGGACTAGCGAGATCCTACGAGCAGTACTTC.

This sequence joins TRBV1 and TRBJ2-1; the table's D call TRBD1 went unverified against the DNA. TRBV1 is a pseudogene. There are 15 residues in the CDR3. CDR3 coding DNA: TGCACCAGCAGCTCCCGGGACAGAATTTACAATGAGCAGTTCTTC. The encoded protein is CTSSSRDRIYNEQFF.